These T cell receptor beta chains were read from a single sample in a study. TCRdb re-derived calls from the RT-PCR reads in MiXCR, one entry per CDR3 protein. The sample lists hundreds of thousands of distinct CDR3 sequences, 14% seen once, with 3% to 4.5% in the top ten. The material sequenced was memory CD4+ T cells from blood. These receptor sequences come from a female donor in good health, serving as a healthy control. The CDR3 runs from the conserved cysteine through the conserved F or W. The D gene is left open where the match is weak. Expanded clones get a size class; other rows say once, few or many, or leave the size out.

DNA | CDR3 | J | size | D | V
TGTGCCACACGCCACGGTGGCCCAATCTCCGAGCAGTACTTC | CATRHGGPISEQYF | TRBJ2-7 | few | NA | TRBV12-3/TRBV12-4
TGTGCCAGCAGCTTAGGAGTCCCGGGACAGGGGGTTATTACGCAGTATTTT | CASSLGVPGQGVITQYF | TRBJ2-3 | NA | TRBD1 | TRBV7-2
TGTGCCAGCAGTGAAAGATGGGTACACAAAGGCGAGCAGTACTTC | CASSERWVHKGEQYF | TRBJ2-7 | NA | NA | TRBV6-1
TGTGCCAGCAGTCCAGCAGGGGCGCCCTATGGCTACACCTTC | CASSPAGAPYGYTF | TRBJ1-2 | NA | NA | TRBV7-2
TGTGCCAGCACCTGGGGGGCCACCGGGGAGCTGTTTTTT | CASTWGATGELFF | TRBJ2-2 | many | NA | TRBV7-2
TGCGCCAGCAGCCAGGGGGCCGGGACAGGGATACGAGAGACCCAGTACTTC | CASSQGAGTGIRETQYF | TRBJ2-5 | NA | TRBD1 | TRBV4-1
TGTGCCAGCAGCCCTTTCGGAGAGGGCAGTGAGCAGTTCTTC | CASSPFGEGSEQFF | TRBJ2-1 | few | NA | TRBV7-3
TGTGCCAGCAGGTCAGGGGGCGTAACAGATACGCAGTATTTT | CASRSGGVTDTQYF | TRBJ2-3 | few | TRBD1 | TRBV28
TGTGCCAGCATCCTCGAAAATTTGAACACTGAAGCTTTCTTT | CASILENLNTEAFF | TRBJ1-1 | few | NA | TRBV12-3/TRBV12-4
TGCAGCGTTGGGGAGACAGGGGTCTACAATGAGCAGTTCTTC | CSVGETGVYNEQFF | TRBJ2-1 | many | TRBD1 | TRBV29-1
TGTGCCAGCAGGCCCTCGCGGGCACAAACTGAAGCTTTCTTT | CASRPSRAQTEAFF | TRBJ1-1 | NA | NA | TRBV27
TGTGCCAGCAGGGACCTCAGCGGGAGTTTGAAAGAGCAGTTCTTC | CASRDLSGSLKEQFF | TRBJ2-1 | NA | TRBD2 | TRBV7-2
TGTGCCAGCAGCCGCGACAGGATAGAGACCCAGTACTTC | CASSRDRIETQYF | TRBJ2-5 | few | NA | TRBV11-2
TGCAGCGTCCGACAGGCGAATCAGCCCCAGCATTTT | CSVRQANQPQHF | TRBJ1-5 | few | NA | TRBV29-1
TGCGCCAGCAGCTTCCAGGACGGAGGCGGGGACAGCTACACCTTC | CASSFQDGGGDSYTF | TRBJ1-2 | few | NA | TRBV5-1
TGTGCCAGCAGCCGCCTGAGGGGAGGCAAAAACATTCAGTACTTC | CASSRLRGGKNIQYF | TRBJ2-4 | NA | NA | TRBV7-9
TGTGCCAGCAGTTTCACGGGGGGCTATGGCTACACCTTC | CASSFTGGYGYTF | TRBJ1-2 | many | NA | TRBV27
TGTGCCAGCAGCTTGGCTGTGCAGGGGGCTGCCGGGGAGCTGTTTTTT | CASSLAVQGAAGELFF | TRBJ2-2 | many | TRBD1 | TRBV5-6
TGTGCCAGCAGGAGACCCAGCGCCGGAAACACCATATATTTT | CASRRPSAGNTIYF | TRBJ1-3 | many | NA | TRBV6-5
TGTGCCAGCAGTCTTCCCGGAACTGGAGCCTACGAGCAGTACTTC | CASSLPGTGAYEQYF | TRBJ2-7 | NA | NA | TRBV28
TGTGCCAGCAGCTTAGGAACTAGCGGGGGAGCCGGCGGGCAGTACTTC | CASSLGTSGGAGGQYF | TRBJ2-7 | many | TRBD2 | TRBV7-2
TGTGCCAGCAGCTTAGGTATAGCGGGAGTTGACGGTGAGCAGTTCTTC | CASSLGIAGVDGEQFF | TRBJ2-1 | few | TRBD2 | TRBV11-3
TGCAGTGCTCCCATCGTACTGTACAATGAGCAGTTCTTC | CSAPIVLYNEQFF | TRBJ2-1 | few | NA | TRBV20-1
TGTGCCAGCAGCTTGTCCCAGGGGATAAATGAAAAACTGTTTTTT | CASSLSQGINEKLFF | TRBJ1-4 | NA | NA | TRBV5-5
TGTGCCAGCAGTTACGATTTTAGGGACAGCCCTTCATGGGAGCAGTTCTTC | CASSYDFRDSPSWEQFF | TRBJ2-1 | NA | TRBD1 | TRBV6-2/TRBV6-3
TGTGCCAGCGGAAGACAGGGACCCAATGAGCAGTTCTTC | CASGRQGPNEQFF | TRBJ2-1 | many | TRBD1 | TRBV12-3/TRBV12-4
TGTGCCAGCAGCTTAGCGTACCAGCCCAACAATGAGCAGTTCTTC | CASSLAYQPNNEQFF | TRBJ2-1 | few | NA | TRBV7-2
TGCAGTGCCGCCCAGGGTGGGGGTGAAAAACTGTTTTTT | CSAAQGGGEKLFF | TRBJ1-4 | many | NA | TRBV20-1
TGCACCATCAAGGGAGCAACTAATGAAAAACTGTTTTTT | CTIKGATNEKLFF | TRBJ1-4 | few | NA | TRBV20-1
TGTGCCAGCAGCTACCGACTAGCGGAGTACAATGAGCAGTTCTTC | CASSYRLAEYNEQFF | TRBJ2-1 | few | TRBD2 | TRBV5-6
TGCGCCAGCAGCGGGTGGGGGGACCCGGGGCGAAAGAACACTGAAGCTTTCTTT | CASSGWGDPGRKNTEAFF | TRBJ1-1 | NA | NA | TRBV5-1
TGTGCCAGCAGCCAGCGGCAGTCCGGGGAGCTGTTTTTT | CASSQRQSGELFF | TRBJ2-2 | NA | NA | TRBV5-6
TGTGCCAGCAGGGTACAGGGGCCTGGTGAAAAACTGTTTTTT | CASRVQGPGEKLFF | TRBJ1-4 | NA | TRBD1 | TRBV2
TGCAGTGCTCGGGACAGGACAACAAAGGTTCGCTACACCTTC | CSARDRTTKVRYTF | TRBJ1-2 | many | TRBD1 | TRBV20-1
TGTGCCAGCAGCCTGACTAGCGGGAGAGGAGAGACCCAGTACTTC | CASSLTSGRGETQYF | TRBJ2-5 | many | TRBD2 | TRBV7-9
TGCGCCAGCAGCTTGTGGGCAGGGTCGGGTGAAAAACTGTTTTTT | CASSLWAGSGEKLFF | TRBJ1-4 | few | NA | TRBV5-1
TGCAGTGCGCCCGACAGGGCAGATACGCAGTATTTT | CSAPDRADTQYF | TRBJ2-3 | NA | TRBD1 | TRBV20-1
TGTGCCAGCAGCATGGACAGGGGGAATGGAAACACCATATATTTT | CASSMDRGNGNTIYF | TRBJ1-3 | NA | TRBD1 | TRBV5-4
TGTGCCAGCAGCTTAGTACAGGCCTCGGTATATACGCAGTATTTT | CASSLVQASVYTQYF | TRBJ2-3 | few | NA | TRBV7-9
TGTGGTGGGAGACGGTACACTGAAGCTTTCTTT | CGGRRYTEAFF | TRBJ1-1 | NA | NA | TRBV2
TGTGCCTGGGGCCGGGGGAGGAAGGGAGAGACCCAGTACTTC | CAWGRGRKGETQYF | TRBJ2-5 | NA | NA | TRBV30
TGCGCCAGCAGCCTCGCCCGAGCGGGAGGGCAGTTCTTC | CASSLARAGGQFF | TRBJ2-1 | many | TRBD2 | TRBV5-1